This T cell receptor (beta chain) was recorded in a study of blood T cell repertoires in COVID-19. Study-wide background: The samples span acute and convalescent COVID-19 from the United States, Italy and Spain.

Some clones are missing from TCRdb's copy, which holds only in-frame ones; the method was immunoSEQ multiplex PCR. The sample carries 120,000 to 150,000 clones, 80% recorded once. Per germline, CDR1 SQVTM and CDR2 ANQGSEA. The CDR3 is 12 residues long. The germline V and J ends were trimmed by 5 bases and 5 bases, with 12 bases remaining between them. The J gene is TRBJ2-5, the V gene TRBV29-1, with D unresolved. The source material was peripheral blood. The sequence came from a man aged 55 to 70 with active or convalescent COVID-19. The DNA of the CDR3 is TGCAGCGTTTCCCCCTCGAGGGAGACCCAGTACTTC. It is translated as CSVSPSRETQYF.